This passage covers 4 T cell receptor beta chains from one sample sequenced in a study of post-analysis software for immune sequencing data. Libraries were made from TCR beta cDNA, and they carried unique molecular identifiers. TCRdb analysed the PCR reads with MiXCR anew, one entry per CDR3 protein. The sample gives roughly 160,000 distinct CDR3 sequences, around 36% of which show up once; approximately 30% is in the top ten. The specimen comprised blood, sampled after autologous hematopoietic stem cell transplantation. Receptor source: a girl aged 5 to 17 with multiple sclerosis.

This clonotype has ten or more counts. The rearrangement uses TRBV29-1 and TRBJ1-1; D might be TRBD1 (6 bases). V was trimmed by 0 bases and J by 0 bases, leaving 8 bases between them. Per the germline V gene, CDR1 is SQVTM and CDR2 is ANQGSEA. This CDR3 contains 14 residues. The CDR3 sequence: CSVEDRTVNTEAFF. The CDR3, as DNA: TGCAGCGTTGAAGACAGGACAGTGAACACTGAAGCTTTCTTT.

This chain connects TRBV7-9 to TRBJ2-5; D is uncertain. V was pared by 3 bases and J by 4 bases, with 9 bases between. CDR3 length: 13 residues. Germline V lookup: CDR1 SEHNR, CDR2 FQNEAQ (reference sequence). For the CDR3, the DNA is TGTGCCAGCAGCTTTACGGGCCCAGAGACCCAGTACTTC. Amino acids: CASSFTGPETQYF.

This clonotype was detected only a few times. V is TRBV15 and J is TRBJ2-1, with D possibly matching TRBD1 (6 bases). Germline V gene data show CDR1 as LNHNV and CDR2 as YYDKDF (reference sequence). With 0 bases removed from V and 9 bases from J, the gap between germline ends came to 12 bases. The CDR3 spans 14 residues. The DNA for the CDR3 is TGTGCCACCAGCAGAGATCCCAAAGGGGGTGAGCAGTTCTTC. Its translation is CATSRDPKGGEQFF.

The rearrangement joins TRBV20-1 to TRBJ2-5; D not certain. Trimming took off 3 bases at V and 2 bases at J, with 10 bases between the two ends. This CDR3 region has 13 residues. CDR1 and CDR2 (germline): DFQATT, SNEGSKA (reference sequence). The CDR3 coding sequence is TGCAGTGCTAGCCTCCCCTCTCAAGAGACCCAGTACTTC. It encodes CSASLPSQETQYF.